One T cell receptor beta chain is described in this entry. This study enrolled people aged about 18 to 90 from around 25 US geographic areas. Self-reported history from a screening survey and questionnaire set each donor's cohort. The entry originates in a study of blood T cell repertoires in COVID-19. In the study overall: T cells, B-cell-depleted T cells, or PBMCs supplied cDNA or gDNA.

This CDR3 spans 14 amino acids. J lost 2 bases, V lost 0 bases, and 3 bases had no gene match. CDR1 is GTSNPN and CDR2 is SVGIG in the germline V gene (reference sequence). This table comes from immunoSEQ multiplex PCR, and its TCRdb copy is limited to in-frame clones, with some not included. The top ten hold approximately 17% of the sample, which has roughly 300,000 clones, 92% seen once. The sequenced sample was PBMCs or T cells enriched from blood (not recorded which). This clonotype was sampled from a woman aged 25 to 39 who had recovered from COVID-19. The V and J genes are TRBV30 and TRBJ1-2, with TRBD1 matching 7 bases. Written as DNA, the CDR3 is TGTGCCTGGAGTGTCAGGGGGAACAACTATGGCTACACCTTC. It encodes CAWSVRGNNYGYTF.